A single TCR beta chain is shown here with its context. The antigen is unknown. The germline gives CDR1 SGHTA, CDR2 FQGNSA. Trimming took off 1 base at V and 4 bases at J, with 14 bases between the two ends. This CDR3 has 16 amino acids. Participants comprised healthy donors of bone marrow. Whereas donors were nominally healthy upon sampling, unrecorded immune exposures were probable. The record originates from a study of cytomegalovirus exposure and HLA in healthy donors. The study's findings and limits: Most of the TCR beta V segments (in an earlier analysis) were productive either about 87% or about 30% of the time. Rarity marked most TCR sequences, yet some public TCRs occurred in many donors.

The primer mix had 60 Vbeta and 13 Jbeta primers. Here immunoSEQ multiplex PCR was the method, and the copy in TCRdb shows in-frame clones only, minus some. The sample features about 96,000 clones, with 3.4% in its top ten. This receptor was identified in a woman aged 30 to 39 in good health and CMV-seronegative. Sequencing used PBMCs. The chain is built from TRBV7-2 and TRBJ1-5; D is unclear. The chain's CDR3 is CASSLEAGLINQPQHF. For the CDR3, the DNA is TGTGCCAGCAGCTTAGAAGCCGGACTTATTAATCAGCCCCAGCATTTT. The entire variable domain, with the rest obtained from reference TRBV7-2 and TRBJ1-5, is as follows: GAGVSQSPSNKVTEKGKDVELRCDPISGHTALYWYRQSLGQGLEFLIYFQGNSAPDKSGLPSDRFSAERTGGSVSTLTIQRTQQEDSAVYLCASSLEAGLINQPQHFGDGTRLSIL.